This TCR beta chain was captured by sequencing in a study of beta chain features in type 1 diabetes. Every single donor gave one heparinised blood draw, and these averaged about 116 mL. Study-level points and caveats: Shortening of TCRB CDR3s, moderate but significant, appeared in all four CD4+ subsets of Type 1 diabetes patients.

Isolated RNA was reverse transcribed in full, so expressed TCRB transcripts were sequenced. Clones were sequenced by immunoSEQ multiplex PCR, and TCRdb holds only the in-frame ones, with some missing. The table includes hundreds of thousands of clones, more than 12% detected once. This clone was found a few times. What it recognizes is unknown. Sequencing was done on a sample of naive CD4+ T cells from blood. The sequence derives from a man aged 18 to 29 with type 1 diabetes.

The CDR3 DNA reads as TGTGCCAGCAGCCGACAGGGTCCTGGAAACACCATATATTTT. It is translated as CASSRQGPGNTIYF. The gene calls are TRBV13 and TRBJ1-3, with TRBD1 matching over 7 bases. V gave up 5 bases and J gave up 2 bases; unmatched junction bases: 3. Germline assignment: CDR1 PRHDT and CDR2 FYEKMQ (reference sequence). CDR3 size: 14 residues.